This is a list of T cell receptor beta chains from one sample in a study of CD8+CD57+ T cells in acquired aplastic anemia. MiXCR was run by TCRdb on the reads, yielding one entry per CDR3 protein. In the table there are some 120,000 distinct CDR3 sequences, about 50% of which are singletons. The sequenced sample was sorted CD4+, CD8+, or CD8+CD57+ T cells (not recorded which) from PBMCs. These receptor sequences come from a human donor with aplastic anemia. CDR3s include the opening cysteine and the closing phenylalanine or tryptophan. Each record gives: CDR3 length, clone size, D gene, V gene, J gene, CDR3 DNA, CDR3 protein. A D gene is named only where the DNA matches it firmly. A row's size may be missing; if present it is once, few, many or a size class.

length: 14; size: once; D: NA; V: TRBV19; J: TRBJ2-7; DNA: TGTGCCAGTAGTATAACGGGGGTTTCGTACGAGCAGTACTTC; CDR3: CASSITGVSYEQYF
length: 16; size: once; D: NA; V: TRBV10-3; J: TRBJ1-2; DNA: TGTGCCATCAGTGATAGGAGGTCCGGGACCAACTATGGCTACACCTTC; CDR3: CAISDRRSGTNYGYTF
length: 13; size: NA; D: TRBD1; V: TRBV19; J: TRBJ1-2; DNA: TGTGCCAGTAGCCGAACAGGGGACTATGGCTACACGTTC; CDR3: CASSRTGDYGYTF
length: 14; size: NA; D: NA; V: TRBV2; J: TRBJ1-4; DNA: TGTGCCAGCAGTTTTCGGGGGCTCGGTGAAAAACTGTTTTTT; CDR3: CASSFRGLGEKLFF
length: 13; size: NA; D: NA; V: TRBV7-8; J: TRBJ2-1; DNA: TGTGCCAGCAGCACGTTACTAGCCAATGAGCAGTTCTTC; CDR3: CASSTLLANEQFF
length: 13; size: NA; D: NA; V: TRBV7-9; J: TRBJ1-5; DNA: TGTGCCAGCAGCTCCCCGGGGAATCAGCCCCAGCATTTT; CDR3: CASSSPGNQPQHF
length: 18; size: NA; D: NA; V: TRBV11-1; J: TRBJ2-5; DNA: TGTGCCAGCAGCAACAGGGGAGGGGGCAGTCCCCTTCAAGAGACCCAGTACTTC; CDR3: CASSNRGGGSPLQETQYF
length: 15; size: NA; D: TRBD2; V: TRBV9; J: TRBJ2-7; DNA: TGTGCCAGCAGCGTAGGACTAGCGGGAGAGGACGAGCAGTACTTC; CDR3: CASSVGLAGEDEQYF
length: 13; size: NA; D: NA; V: TRBV13; J: TRBJ1-1; DNA: TGTGCCAGCAGCGCTCCAGGAGGAACTGAAGCTTTCTTT; CDR3: CASSAPGGTEAFF
length: 16; size: many; D: TRBD1; V: TRBV20-1; J: TRBJ2-4; DNA: TGCAGTGCTCCAGGGGGAAGGAAGTTAGGCAAAAACATTCAGTACTTC; CDR3: CSAPGGRKLGKNIQYF
length: 15; size: NA; D: NA; V: TRBV2; J: TRBJ2-1; DNA: TGTGCCAGCAAAACAGCGGATACAGACTACAATGAGCAGTTCTTC; CDR3: CASKTADTDYNEQFF
length: 15; size: NA; D: TRBD1; V: TRBV2; J: TRBJ2-5; DNA: TGTGCCAGCAGTTCACCCCCGGACAGGGGGGAGACCCAGTACTTC; CDR3: CASSSPPDRGETQYF
length: 14; size: many; D: NA; V: TRBV6-5; J: TRBJ2-1; DNA: TGTGCCAGCAGTTACGCGGGACAGAACAATGAGCAGTTCTTC; CDR3: CASSYAGQNNEQFF
length: 16; size: many; D: NA; V: TRBV20-1; J: TRBJ2-7; DNA: TGCAGTGCAAATACCCGGATTGTAGCGGAGTCCTACGAGCAGTACTTC; CDR3: CSANTRIVAESYEQYF
length: 16; size: NA; D: TRBD2; V: TRBV7-7; J: TRBJ2-2; DNA: TGTGCCAGCAGCTTGGGGACTAGCGGAAACACCGGGGAGCTGTTTTTT; CDR3: CASSLGTSGNTGELFF
length: 13; size: many; D: NA; V: TRBV15; J: TRBJ2-7; DNA: TGTGCCACCAGCAGAGGGACAGTACGCGAGCAGTACTTC; CDR3: CATSRGTVREQYF
length: 15; size: many; D: NA; V: TRBV2; J: TRBJ2-5; DNA: TGTGCCAGCAGTGAAGAGGATGGGTATCAAGAGACCCAGTACTTC; CDR3: CASSEEDGYQETQYF
length: 13; size: NA; D: NA; V: TRBV5-1; J: TRBJ1-1; DNA: TGCGCCAGCAGCTCCCGGGAGGGGACTGAAGCTTTCTTT; CDR3: CASSSREGTEAFF
length: 12; size: many; D: NA; V: TRBV19; J: TRBJ2-7; DNA: TGTGCCAGTAGTATCAGGGGCGACGAGCAGTACTTC; CDR3: CASSIRGDEQYF
length: 16; size: NA; D: NA; V: TRBV20-1; J: TRBJ2-5; DNA: TGCAGTGCTAGAGTAGGTTGGACAGCGCCCCAAGAGACCCAGTACTTC; CDR3: CSARVGWTAPQETQYF
length: 12; size: NA; D: NA; V: TRBV7-9; J: TRBJ2-5; DNA: TGTGCCAGCAGCTTAGTTGGTGAGACCCAGTACTTC; CDR3: CASSLVGETQYF
length: 14; size: NA; D: NA; V: TRBV12-3/TRBV12-4; J: TRBJ2-7; DNA: TGTGCCAGCACAATAAACAGGGCTTCCTACGAGCAGTACTTC; CDR3: CASTINRASYEQYF
length: 16; size: NA; D: TRBD2; V: TRBV2; J: TRBJ2-7; DNA: TGTGCCAGCAGTACCCGCGGGGGGCCCTTCTCCTACGAGCAGTACTTC; CDR3: CASSTRGGPFSYEQYF
length: 14; size: NA; D: NA; V: TRBV2; J: TRBJ2-7; DNA: TGTGCCAGCAGTGAGAGGCAGGCTGGCTACGAGCAGTACTTC; CDR3: CASSERQAGYEQYF
length: 16; size: many; D: NA; V: TRBV4-1; J: TRBJ1-6; DNA: TGCGCCAGCAGCCGCTCAGACCTCTCCTATAATTCACCCCTCCACTTT; CDR3: CASSRSDLSYNSPLHF
length: 17; size: NA; D: NA; V: TRBV20-1; J: TRBJ1-1; DNA: TGCAGTGCTAGAGATTCTCTGGACAGTTCACTGAACACTGAAGCTTTCTTT; CDR3: CSARDSLDSSLNTEAFF
length: 15; size: few; D: NA; V: TRBV5-1; J: TRBJ2-7; DNA: TGCGCCAGCAGCCCGGGTAGGGGCCCCTCCTACGGGCAGTACTTC; CDR3: CASSPGRGPSYGQYF
length: 17; size: NA; D: TRBD2; V: TRBV3-1; J: TRBJ2-1; DNA: TGTGCCAGCAGCCATGCCGGGACTAGCCTGGGGAGGGGTGAGCAGTTCTTC; CDR3: CASSHAGTSLGRGEQFF
length: 15; size: NA; D: TRBD1; V: TRBV5-4; J: TRBJ1-6; DNA: TGTGCCAGCAGCCCCGGGGACAGGGCCATGTCACCCCTCCACTTT; CDR3: CASSPGDRAMSPLHF
length: 16; size: many; D: TRBD1; V: TRBV7-8; J: TRBJ2-2; DNA: TGTGCCAGCAGCGGACCGGACAGGGGGAACACCGGGGAGCTGTTTTTT; CDR3: CASSGPDRGNTGELFF
length: 15; size: NA; D: TRBD1; V: TRBV5-1; J: TRBJ1-2; DNA: TGCGCCAGCAGCGCGACAGGGGGCAGGAGCTATGGCTACACCTTC; CDR3: CASSATGGRSYGYTF
length: 13; size: once; D: NA; V: TRBV27; J: TRBJ1-1; DNA: TGTGCCAGCAGCCTATCCATGAACACTGAAGCTTTCTTT; CDR3: CASSLSMNTEAFF
length: 14; size: NA; D: NA; V: TRBV7-3; J: TRBJ2-7; DNA: TGTGCCAGCAGCTTGATGACGTATCACAACGAGCAGTACTTC; CDR3: CASSLMTYHNEQYF
length: 12; size: NA; D: NA; V: TRBV29-1; J: TRBJ1-1; DNA: TGCAGCGTCGATCCACTACCGGGGCAAGCTTTCTTT; CDR3: CSVDPLPGQAFF
length: 14; size: NA; D: NA; V: TRBV19; J: TRBJ2-7; DNA: TGTGCCAGTAGTAGGAGAGGGCAGTTTGACGAGCAGTACTTC; CDR3: CASSRRGQFDEQYF
length: 12; size: few; D: NA; V: TRBV13; J: TRBJ1-1; DNA: TGTGCCAGCAGCTTCAGGAACACTGAAGCTTTCTTT; CDR3: CASSFRNTEAFF
length: 12; size: once; D: NA; V: TRBV20-1; J: TRBJ2-7; DNA: TGCAGTGCTAGAGACCCTTTGGGAGAGCAGTACTTC; CDR3: CSARDPLGEQYF
length: 17; size: NA; D: NA; V: TRBV14; J: TRBJ2-6; DNA: TGTGCCAGCAGCCAAGCGGCTCACAGCTCCGGGGCCAACGTCCTGACTTTC; CDR3: CASSQAAHSSGANVLTF
length: 15; size: few; D: NA; V: TRBV27; J: TRBJ2-7; DNA: TGTGCCCGCAGTCCCAAATCCTGGTCCACCTACGAGCAGTACTTC; CDR3: CARSPKSWSTYEQYF
length: 14; size: NA; D: TRBD2; V: TRBV20-1; J: TRBJ2-7; DNA: TGCAGTGCTAGTGGGAGGGGAGAAGACTACGAGCAGTACTTC; CDR3: CSASGRGEDYEQYF
length: 14; size: many; D: NA; V: TRBV6-2/TRBV6-3; J: TRBJ2-7; DNA: TGTGCCAGCAGTTCGACCCGCCAGGGGGGCGAGCAGTACTTC; CDR3: CASSSTRQGGEQYF
length: 12; size: many; D: TRBD1; V: TRBV2; J: TRBJ2-1; DNA: TGTGCCATCCGGGACAGATACAATGAGCAGTTCTTC; CDR3: CAIRDRYNEQFF
length: 15; size: NA; D: NA; V: TRBV20-1; J: TRBJ2-7; DNA: TGCAGTGCTAGATCCGACGGACGAGGCTCCTACGAGCAGTACTTC; CDR3: CSARSDGRGSYEQYF
length: 14; size: NA; D: TRBD2; V: TRBV7-3; J: TRBJ2-5; DNA: TGTGCCAGCGGCGGCGGGAGGGCCGGAGAGACCCAGTACTTC; CDR3: CASGGGRAGETQYF
length: 12; size: NA; D: NA; V: TRBV7-6; J: TRBJ2-7; DNA: TGTGCCAGCACCCTAGGAGGGTACGAGCAGTACTTC; CDR3: CASTLGGYEQYF
length: 12; size: many; D: NA; V: TRBV27; J: TRBJ2-7; DNA: TGTGCCAGCAGACAGGGCGACCGCGAGCAGTACTTC; CDR3: CASRQGDREQYF
length: 13; size: NA; D: NA; V: TRBV15; J: TRBJ2-7; DNA: TGTGCCACCAGCAGAGATCTTCTGACGAGCAGTCACTTC; CDR3: CATSRDLLTSSHF
length: 15; size: NA; D: TRBD1; V: TRBV2; J: TRBJ1-5; DNA: TGTGCCAGCACTCAACAGGGGGCTCCCACACAGCCCCAGCATTTT; CDR3: CASTQQGAPTQPQHF
length: 15; size: NA; D: TRBD2; V: TRBV29-1; J: TRBJ2-3; DNA: TGCAGCGTTGTTGGTACTAGCGGGAGCACAGATACGCAGTATTTT; CDR3: CSVVGTSGSTDTQYF
length: 17; size: many; D: TRBD1; V: TRBV11-2; J: TRBJ1-6; DNA: TGTGCCAGCAGCGTCCACAGGGGAAGCTCCTATAATTCACCCCTCCACTTT; CDR3: CASSVHRGSSYNSPLHF
length: 14; size: once; D: NA; V: TRBV20-1; J: TRBJ2-7; DNA: TGCAGTGCTAGGGAGGACTATAAAACCTACGAGCAGTACTTC; CDR3: CSAREDYKTYEQYF
length: 17; size: NA; D: NA; V: TRBV14; J: TRBJ2-7; DNA: TGTGCCAGCAGCTTAGTAGGGCAGGGACGGCGGAGCTGCGAGCAGTACTTC; CDR3: CASSLVGQGRRSCEQYF
length: 16; size: NA; D: NA; V: TRBV19; J: TRBJ2-3; DNA: TGTGCCAGTAGTATTGGGGTAGCGACCCGCACAGATACGCAGTATTTT; CDR3: CASSIGVATRTDTQYF
length: 14; size: NA; D: NA; V: TRBV10-3; J: TRBJ2-2; DNA: TGTGCCATCAGTGAAGGATTGAACACCGGGGAGCTGTTTTTT; CDR3: CAISEGLNTGELFF
length: 13; size: NA; D: NA; V: TRBV7-2; J: TRBJ1-1; DNA: TGTGCCAGCGGCCGGGACAAGAACACTGAAGCTTTCTTT; CDR3: CASGRDKNTEAFF
length: 16; size: many; D: TRBD2; V: TRBV20-1; J: TRBJ2-1; DNA: TGCAGTGCTAGAGAAGTATTCGAGCGGGAGAAGACTGAGCAGTTCTTC; CDR3: CSAREVFEREKTEQFF
length: 13; size: many; D: NA; V: TRBV24-1; J: TRBJ1-1; DNA: TGTGCCACCAGGGCCCTCGAGGACACTGAAGCTTTCTTT; CDR3: CATRALEDTEAFF
length: 13; size: NA; D: NA; V: TRBV20-1; J: TRBJ2-7; DNA: TGCAGTGCTAGCCACAGGGATGGCCACGAGCAGTACTTC; CDR3: CSASHRDGHEQYF
length: 14; size: NA; D: NA; V: TRBV20-1; J: TRBJ1-2; DNA: TGCAGTGTTCTAGATTCTGCAGGGAGGTATGGCTACACCTTC; CDR3: CSVLDSAGRYGYTF
length: 13; size: few; D: NA; V: TRBV7-2; J: TRBJ2-3; DNA: TGTGCCAGCAGCTCGACCGGCACAGATACGCAGTATTTT; CDR3: CASSSTGTDTQYF